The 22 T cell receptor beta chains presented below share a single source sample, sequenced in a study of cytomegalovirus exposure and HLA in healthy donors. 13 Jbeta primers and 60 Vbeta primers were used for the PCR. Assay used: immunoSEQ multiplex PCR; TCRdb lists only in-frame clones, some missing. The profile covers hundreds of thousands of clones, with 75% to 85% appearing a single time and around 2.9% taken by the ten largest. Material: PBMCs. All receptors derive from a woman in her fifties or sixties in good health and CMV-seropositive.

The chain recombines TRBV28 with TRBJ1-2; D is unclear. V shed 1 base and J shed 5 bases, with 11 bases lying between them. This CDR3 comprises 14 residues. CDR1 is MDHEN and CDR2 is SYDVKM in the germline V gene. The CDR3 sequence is CASSLSASWYGYTF. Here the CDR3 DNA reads TGTGCCAGCAGTTTATCTGCCAGTTGGTATGGCTACACCTTC.

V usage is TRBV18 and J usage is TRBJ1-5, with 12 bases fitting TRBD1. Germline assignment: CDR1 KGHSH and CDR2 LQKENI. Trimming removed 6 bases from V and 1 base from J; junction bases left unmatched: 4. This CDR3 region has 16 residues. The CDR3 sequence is CASSAGQGASNQPQHF. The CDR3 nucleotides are TGTGCCAGCTCCGCGGGACAGGGGGCGAGCAATCAGCCCCAGCATTTT.

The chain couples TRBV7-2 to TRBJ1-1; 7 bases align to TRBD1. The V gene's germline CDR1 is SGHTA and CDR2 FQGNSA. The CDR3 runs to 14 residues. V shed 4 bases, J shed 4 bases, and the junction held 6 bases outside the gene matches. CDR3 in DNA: TGTGCCAGCAGCTGGGGACAGAGTCCCACTGAAGCTTTCTTT. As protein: CASSWGQSPTEAFF.

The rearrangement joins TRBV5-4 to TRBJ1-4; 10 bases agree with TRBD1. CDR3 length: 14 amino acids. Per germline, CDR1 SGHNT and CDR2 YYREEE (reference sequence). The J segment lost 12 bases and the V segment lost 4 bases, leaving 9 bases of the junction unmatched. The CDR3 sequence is CASSVDRGRMELFF. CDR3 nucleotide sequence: TGTGCCAGCAGCGTCGACAGGGGGCGTATGGAACTGTTTTTT. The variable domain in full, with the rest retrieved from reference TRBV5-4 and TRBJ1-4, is ETGVTQSPTHLIKTRGQQVTLRCSSQSGHNTVSWYQQALGQGPQFIFQYYREEENGRGNFPPRFSGLQFPNYSSELNVNALELDDSALYLCASSVDRGRMELFFGSGTQLSVL.

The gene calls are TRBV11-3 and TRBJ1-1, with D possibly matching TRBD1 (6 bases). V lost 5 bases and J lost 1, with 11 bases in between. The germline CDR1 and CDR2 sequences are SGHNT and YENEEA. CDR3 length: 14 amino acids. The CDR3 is CASSQDRRNTEAFF. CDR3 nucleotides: TGTGCCAGCAGCCAAGACAGGAGGAACACTGAAGCTTTCTTT.

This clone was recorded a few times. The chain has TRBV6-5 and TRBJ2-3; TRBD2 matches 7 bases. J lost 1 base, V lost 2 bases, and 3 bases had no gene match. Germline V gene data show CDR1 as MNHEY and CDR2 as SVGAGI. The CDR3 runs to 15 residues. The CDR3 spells CASSYGGDGTDTQYF. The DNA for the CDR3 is TGTGCCAGCAGTTACGGGGGGGACGGCACAGATACGCAGTATTTT.

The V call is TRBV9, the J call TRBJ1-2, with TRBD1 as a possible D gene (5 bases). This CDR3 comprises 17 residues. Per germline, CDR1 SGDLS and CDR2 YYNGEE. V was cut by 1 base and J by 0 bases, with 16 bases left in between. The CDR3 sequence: CASSVPIAGPPNYGYTF. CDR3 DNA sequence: TGTGCCAGCAGCGTACCTATCGCGGGGCCCCCTAACTATGGCTACACCTTC.

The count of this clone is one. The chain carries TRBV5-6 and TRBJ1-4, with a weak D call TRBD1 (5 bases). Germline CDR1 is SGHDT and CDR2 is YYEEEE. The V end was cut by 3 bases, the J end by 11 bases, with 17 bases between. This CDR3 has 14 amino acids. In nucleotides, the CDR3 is TGTGCCAGCAGCTCAGCAGGGTTGGGGGGGAAACTGTTTTTT. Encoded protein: CASSSAGLGGKLFF.

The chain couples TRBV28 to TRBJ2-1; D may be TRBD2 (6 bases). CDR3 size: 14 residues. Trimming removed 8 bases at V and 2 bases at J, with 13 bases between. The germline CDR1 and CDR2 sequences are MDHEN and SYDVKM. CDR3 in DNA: TGTGCCAGCCAGGAGGGTGGACCCTACAATGAGCAGTTCTTC. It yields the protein CASQEGGPYNEQFF.

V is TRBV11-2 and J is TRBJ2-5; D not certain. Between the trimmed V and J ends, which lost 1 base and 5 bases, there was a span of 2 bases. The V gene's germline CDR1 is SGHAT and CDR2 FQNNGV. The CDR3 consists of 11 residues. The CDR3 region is CASSLAETQYF. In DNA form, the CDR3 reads TGTGCCAGCAGCTTAGCTGAGACCCAGTACTTC.

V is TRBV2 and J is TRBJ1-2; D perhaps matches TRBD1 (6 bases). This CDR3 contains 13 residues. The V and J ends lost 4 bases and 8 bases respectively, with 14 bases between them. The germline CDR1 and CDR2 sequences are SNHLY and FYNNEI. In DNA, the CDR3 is TGTGCCAGCAGTGGAGGGGGAAAGGGAGGCTACACCTTC. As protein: CASSGGGKGGYTF.

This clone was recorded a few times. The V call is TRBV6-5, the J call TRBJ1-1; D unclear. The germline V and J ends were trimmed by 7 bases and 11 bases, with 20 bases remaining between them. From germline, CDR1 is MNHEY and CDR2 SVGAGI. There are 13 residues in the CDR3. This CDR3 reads CASTQEEGSVAFF. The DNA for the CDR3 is TGTGCCAGCACCCAAGAGGAGGGATCGGTGGCTTTCTTT.

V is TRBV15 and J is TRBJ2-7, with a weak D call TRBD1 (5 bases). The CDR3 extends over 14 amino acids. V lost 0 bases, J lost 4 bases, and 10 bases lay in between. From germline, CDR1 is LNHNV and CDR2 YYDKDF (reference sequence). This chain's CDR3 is CATSREAGNYEQYF. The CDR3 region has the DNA TGTGCCACCAGCAGAGAAGCAGGGAATTACGAGCAGTACTTC.

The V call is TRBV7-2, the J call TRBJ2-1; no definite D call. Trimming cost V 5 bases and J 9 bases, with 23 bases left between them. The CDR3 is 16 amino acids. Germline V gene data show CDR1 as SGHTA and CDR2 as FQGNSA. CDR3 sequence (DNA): TGTGCCAGCAGCGTGTCACGACTGTTAGCCGAGGTTGAGCAGTTCTTC. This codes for CASSVSRLLAEVEQFF.

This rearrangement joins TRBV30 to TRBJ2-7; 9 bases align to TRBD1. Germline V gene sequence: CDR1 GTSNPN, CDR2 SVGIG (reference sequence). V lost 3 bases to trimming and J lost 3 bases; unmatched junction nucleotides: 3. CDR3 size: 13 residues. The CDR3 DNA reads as TGTGCCTGGAGCCTGGACAGGGGCTACGAGCAGTACTTC. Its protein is CAWSLDRGYEQYF.

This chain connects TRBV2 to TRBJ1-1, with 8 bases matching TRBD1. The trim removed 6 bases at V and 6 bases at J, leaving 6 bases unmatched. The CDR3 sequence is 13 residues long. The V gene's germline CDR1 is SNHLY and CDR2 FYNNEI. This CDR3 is CASRGDRGSEAFF. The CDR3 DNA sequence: TGTGCCAGCAGAGGCGACAGGGGCTCTGAAGCTTTCTTT.

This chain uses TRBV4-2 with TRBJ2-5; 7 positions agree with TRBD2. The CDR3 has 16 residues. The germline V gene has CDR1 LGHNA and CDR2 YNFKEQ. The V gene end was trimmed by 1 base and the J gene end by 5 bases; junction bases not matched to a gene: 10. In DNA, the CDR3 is TGTGCCAGCAGCCAAGCGGGTAGGACTAGTGGTGAGACCCAGTACTTC. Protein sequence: CASSQAGRTSGETQYF.

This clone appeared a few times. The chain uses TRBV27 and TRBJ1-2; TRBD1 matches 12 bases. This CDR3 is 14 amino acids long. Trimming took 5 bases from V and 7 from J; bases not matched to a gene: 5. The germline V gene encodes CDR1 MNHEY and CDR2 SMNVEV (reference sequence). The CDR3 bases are TGTGCCAGCAGTAACCGGGACAGGGGGCTTGGCTACACCTTC. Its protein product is CASSNRDRGLGYTF.

This CDR3 reads CAISSQGETEAFF. In DNA, the CDR3 is TGTGCCATCAGCTCACAGGGGGAAACTGAAGCTTTCTTT. The V gene is TRBV10-3, the J gene TRBJ1-1; 8 bases match TRBD1. Trimming at V came to 6 bases and at J to 5 bases, leaving 5 bases not matched to a gene. The length of the CDR3 is 13 residues. In germline, CDR1 is ENHRY, CDR2 SYGVKD.

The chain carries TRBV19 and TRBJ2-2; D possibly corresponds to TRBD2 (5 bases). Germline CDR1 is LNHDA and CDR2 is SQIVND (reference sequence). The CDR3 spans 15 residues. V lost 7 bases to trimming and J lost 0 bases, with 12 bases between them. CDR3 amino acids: CASTPGNANTGELFF. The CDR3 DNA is TGTGCCAGTACTCCGGGGAATGCGAACACCGGGGAGCTGTTTTTT.

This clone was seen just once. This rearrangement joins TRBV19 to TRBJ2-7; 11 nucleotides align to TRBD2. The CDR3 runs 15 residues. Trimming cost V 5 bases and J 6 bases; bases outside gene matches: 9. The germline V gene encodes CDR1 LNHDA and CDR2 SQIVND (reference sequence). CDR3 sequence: CASSVSGRAAGEQYF. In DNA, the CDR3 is TGTGCCAGTAGTGTTAGCGGGAGGGCTGCGGGCGAGCAGTACTTC.

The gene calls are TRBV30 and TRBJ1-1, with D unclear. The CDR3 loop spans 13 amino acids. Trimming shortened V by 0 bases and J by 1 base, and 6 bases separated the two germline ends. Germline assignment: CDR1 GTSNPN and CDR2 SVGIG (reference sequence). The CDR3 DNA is TGTGCCTGGAGTGTTGCAGGGAACACTGAAGCTTTCTTT. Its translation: CAWSVAGNTEAFF. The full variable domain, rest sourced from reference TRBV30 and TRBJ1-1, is SQTIHQWPATLVQPVGSPLSLECTVEGTSNPNLYWYRQAAGRGLQLLFYSVGIGQISSEVPQNLSASRPQDRQFILSSKKLLLSDSGFYLCAWSVAGNTEAFFGQGTRLTVV.